The 18 T cell receptor beta chains reported below all come from one sample, sequenced in a study of identifying expanded T cells in peripheral blood. Some clones are missing from TCRdb's copy, which holds only in-frame ones; the method was immunoSEQ multiplex PCR. The table includes around 84,000 clones, 70% to 90% detected once. The sequenced material came from blood. These receptors were collected from a person aged 18 to 70 in good health.

The chain uses TRBV10-2 and TRBJ2-3; D perhaps matches TRBD2 (7 bases). With 6 bases removed from V and 7 bases from J, the gap between germline ends came to 14 bases. This CDR3 comprises 13 residues. CDR1 is WSHSY, CDR2 SAAADI, per germline. CDR3 in amino acids: CASREGGRYTQYF. The DNA for the CDR3 is TGCGCCAGCAGGGAGGGGGGGCGATATACGCAGTATTTT.

The chain recombines TRBV7-9 with TRBJ2-3; D is undetermined. The ends were cut back, 0 bases at V and 5 bases at J, with 9 bases in the middle. The germline gives CDR1 SEHNR, CDR2 FQNEAQ (reference sequence). The CDR3 is 14 residues long. The CDR3 loop is CASSLAVLQDTQYF. DNA of the CDR3: TGTGCCAGCAGCTTAGCGGTGCTTCAAGATACGCAGTATTTT.

This rearrangement joins TRBV5-1 to TRBJ1-1; TRBD1 is a possible D gene (6 bases). Trimming removed 4 bases from V and 6 bases from J, with 10 bases in between. CDR1 is SGHRS and CDR2 is YFSETQ in the germline V gene. CDR3 size: 12 residues. This CDR3 is CASSATGPEAFF. For the CDR3, the DNA is TGCGCCAGCAGCGCAACAGGGCCTGAAGCTTTCTTT.

This clone was observed once. The chain combines TRBV29-1 with TRBJ1-2, with a possible D match to TRBD1 (5 bases). The V end was cut by 6 bases, the J end by 2 bases, with 16 bases between. The germline V gene has CDR1 SQVTM and CDR2 ANQGSEA. This CDR3 is 14 amino acids long. The CDR3 region is CSVSTLSGNYGYTF. The CDR3, as DNA: TGCAGCGTGTCGACCCTGTCAGGGAACTATGGCTACACCTTC.

The chain has TRBV7-9 and TRBJ2-3, with 8 bases aligning to TRBD1. The germline gives CDR1 SEHNR, CDR2 FQNEAQ (reference sequence). The CDR3 extends over 17 amino acids. Trimming at V came to 5 bases and at J to 2 bases, leaving 12 bases not matched to a gene. CDR3 amino acids: CASSRQTGALLTDTQYF. Here the CDR3 DNA reads TGTGCCAGCAGCCGACAGACAGGGGCACTCCTCACAGATACGCAGTATTTT.

The V and J genes are TRBV4-1 and TRBJ1-1; 7 nucleotides align to TRBD1. The CDR3 has 14 residues. Trimming removed 4 bases from V and 5 bases from J; junction bases left unmatched: 7. Germline V gene lookup returns CDR1 MGHRA and CDR2 YSYEKL. The CDR3 DNA reads as TGCGCCAGCAGCCCGGGGGCAGGGGGGACTGAAGCTTTCTTT. It yields the protein CASSPGAGGTEAFF.

The chain links TRBV7-2 to TRBJ2-3, with a tentative D call TRBD1 (5 bases). The CDR3 spans 17 residues. Germline V gene lookup returns CDR1 SGHTA and CDR2 FQGNSA. The V end was cut by 2 bases, the J end by 6 bases, with 21 bases between. The CDR3 is CASSLFWVAQTVDTQYF. The CDR3 DNA follows: TGTGCCAGCAGCTTATTCTGGGTAGCCCAGACAGTCGATACGCAGTATTTT.

This chain uses TRBV4-1 with TRBJ2-3; 8 nucleotides agree with TRBD2. This CDR3 is built from 17 residues. Trimming at V came to 0 bases and at J to 2 bases, leaving 7 bases not matched to a gene. Germline V gene lookup returns CDR1 MGHRA and CDR2 YSYEKL. The CDR3 DNA follows: TGCGCCAGCAGCCAAGATCGGGGGGGTACCTACACAGATACGCAGTATTTT. This codes for CASSQDRGGTYTDTQYF.

The chain is built from TRBV6-6 and TRBJ2-7; no definite D call. CDR3 length equals 12 residues. Germline V lookup: CDR1 MNHNY, CDR2 SVGAGI (reference sequence). Trimming pared 5 bases from V and 3 bases from J, leaving 8 bases between. As DNA, the CDR3 is TGTGCCAGCAGTCCTACGGACTACGAGCAGTACTTC. Translated, it gives CASSPTDYEQYF.

The chain combines TRBV21-1 with TRBJ2-1; TRBD2 is the table's D call, not checked against the DNA. TRBV21-1 is tagged as a pseudogene. This CDR3 is 16 amino acids long. The CDR3 region has the DNA TGTGCCAGCAGCCCCGGAGACTACCCCCGCCTGGGGGAGCAGTTCTTC. This sequence encodes CASSPGDYPRLGEQFF.

The CDR3 reads CASSYREGPPGELFF. The DNA for the CDR3 is TGCGCCAGCAGTTACCGGGAGGGCCCCCCCGGGGAGCTGTTTTTT. The rearrangement links TRBV4-1 to TRBJ2-2; 8 bases map to TRBD2. CDR1 and CDR2 from the germline V gene are MGHRA and YSYEKL. There are 15 residues in the CDR3. V lost 6 bases to trimming and J lost 6 bases; unmatched junction nucleotides: 9.

V is TRBV7-2 and J is TRBJ2-1, with 10 bases lining up with TRBD2. Germline CDR1 and CDR2: SGHTA and FQGNSA. This CDR3 contains 20 residues. Trimming removed 0 bases from V and 3 bases from J; junction bases left unmatched: 14. Here the CDR3 DNA reads TGTGCCAGCAGCTTAGCCCCTTGGTCTAGCGGGAGTTTCGGCTACAATGAGCAGTTCTTC. Protein: CASSLAPWSSGSFGYNEQFF.

The rearrangement links TRBV5-1 to TRBJ1-2; no clear D gene. CDR1 is SGHRS and CDR2 is YFSETQ in the germline V gene. The CDR3 runs to 16 residues. Trimming stripped 0 bases from V and 2 bases from J, with 14 bases between. The CDR3: CASSLEGHIANYGYTF. DNA for the CDR3: TGCGCCAGCAGCTTGGAGGGTCACATCGCCAACTATGGCTACACCTTC.

The chain employs TRBV10-2 and TRBJ1-2; tentative D call: TRBD1 (5 bases). The CDR3 totals 14 residues. The V gene's germline CDR1 is WSHSY and CDR2 SAAADI. V lost 6 bases to trimming and J lost 7 bases, with 18 bases between them. CDR3 sequence (DNA): TGCGCCAGCAGCGCTTCTGCCGGGACGCTTGGCTACACCTTC. It translates to CASSASAGTLGYTF.

The gene calls are TRBV14 and TRBJ1-1; TRBD1 might be the D (5 bases). This CDR3 contains 14 residues. Trimming shortened V by 3 bases and J by 6 bases, and 14 bases separated the two germline ends. CDR1 is SGHDN, CDR2 FVKESK, per germline. The CDR3 spells CASSQSLRGAEAFF. In nucleotides, the CDR3 is TGTGCCAGCAGCCAGTCCCTAAGGGGCGCTGAAGCTTTCTTT.

The V and J genes are TRBV6-1 and TRBJ1-2, with 9 bases that match TRBD1. The CDR3 runs 16 residues. Germline values: CDR1 MNHNS, CDR2 SASEGT. The V gene end was trimmed by 2 bases and the J gene end by 3 bases; junction bases not matched to a gene: 7. This CDR3 reads CASSESGTGPDYGYTF. CDR3 nucleotide sequence: TGTGCCAGCAGTGAATCGGGGACAGGGCCGGACTATGGCTACACCTTC.

The table lists this clone with a count of one. V and J are TRBV6-5 and TRBJ1-2; D is uncertain. CDR3 length: 13 residues. V lost 0 bases, J lost 7 bases, and 9 bases lay in between. CDR1 MNHEY and CDR2 SVGAGI come from the germline V gene. CDR3 sequence reads: CASSYSIGSGYTF. CDR3 bases: TGTGCCAGCAGTTACTCGATAGGTTCTGGCTACACCTTC.

V is TRBV30 and J is TRBJ2-7, with D uncertain. V was clipped by 0 bases and J by 2 bases, with 5 bases between them. In germline, CDR1 is GTSNPN, CDR2 SVGIG (reference sequence). The CDR3 totals 12 residues. CDR3: CAWSVIPYEQYF. CDR3 nucleotide sequence: TGTGCCTGGAGTGTCATCCCCTACGAGCAGTACTTC.